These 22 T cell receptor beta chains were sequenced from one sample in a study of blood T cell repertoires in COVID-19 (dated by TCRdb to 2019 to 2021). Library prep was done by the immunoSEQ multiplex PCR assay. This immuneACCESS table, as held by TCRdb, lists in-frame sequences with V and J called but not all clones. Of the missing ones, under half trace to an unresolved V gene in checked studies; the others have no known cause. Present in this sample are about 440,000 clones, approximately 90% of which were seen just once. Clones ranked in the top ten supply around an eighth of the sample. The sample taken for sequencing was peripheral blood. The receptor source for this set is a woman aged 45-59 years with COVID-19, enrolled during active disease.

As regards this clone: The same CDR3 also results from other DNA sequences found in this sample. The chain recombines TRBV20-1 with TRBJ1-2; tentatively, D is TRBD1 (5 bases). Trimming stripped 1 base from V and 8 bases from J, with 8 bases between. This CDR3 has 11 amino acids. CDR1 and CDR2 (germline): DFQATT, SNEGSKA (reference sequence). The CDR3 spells CSARAGYGYTF. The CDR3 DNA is TGCAGTGCTAGAGCAGGGTACGGCTACACCTTC.

The CDR3 protein is CASSEGALSSGNTIYF. CDR3 bases: TGTGCCAGCAGCGAAGGGGCTCTGAGCTCTGGAAACACCATATATTTT. The genes are TRBV9 and TRBJ1-3; D may be TRBD1 (5 bases). The CDR3 covers 16 residues. The germline V gene encodes CDR1 SGDLS and CDR2 YYNGEE. V lost 3 bases and J 0 bases, leaving 13 bases between the germline ends.

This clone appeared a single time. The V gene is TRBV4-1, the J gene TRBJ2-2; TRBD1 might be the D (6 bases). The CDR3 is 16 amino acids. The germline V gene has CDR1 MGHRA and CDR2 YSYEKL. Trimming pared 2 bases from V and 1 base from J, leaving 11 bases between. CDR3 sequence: CASSQLPGQNTGELFF. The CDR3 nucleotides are TGCGCCAGCAGCCAACTACCGGGACAGAACACCGGGGAGCTGTTTTTT.

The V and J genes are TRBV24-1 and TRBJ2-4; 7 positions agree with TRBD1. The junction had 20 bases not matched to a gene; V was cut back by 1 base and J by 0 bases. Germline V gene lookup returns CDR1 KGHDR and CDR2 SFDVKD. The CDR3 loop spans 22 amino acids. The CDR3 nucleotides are TGTGCCACCAGTGATTTTGAGGGGGCTCGCCCACCGCTCACCCTAGCCAAAAACATTCAGTACTTC. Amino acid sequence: CATSDFEGARPPLTLAKNIQYF.

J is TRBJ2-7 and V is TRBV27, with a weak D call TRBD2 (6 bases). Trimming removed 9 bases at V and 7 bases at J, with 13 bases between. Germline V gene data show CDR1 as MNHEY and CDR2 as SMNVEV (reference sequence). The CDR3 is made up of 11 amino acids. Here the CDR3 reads CASQGLQEQYF. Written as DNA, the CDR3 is TGTGCCAGTCAGGGACTCCAAGAGCAGTACTTC.

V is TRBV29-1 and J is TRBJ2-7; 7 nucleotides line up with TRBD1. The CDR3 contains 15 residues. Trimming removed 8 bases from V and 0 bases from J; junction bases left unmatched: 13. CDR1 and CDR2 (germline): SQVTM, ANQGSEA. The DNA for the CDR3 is TGCAGCCCAAATACCGGGACAGCAAGCTCCTACGAGCAGTACTTC. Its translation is CSPNTGTASSYEQYF.

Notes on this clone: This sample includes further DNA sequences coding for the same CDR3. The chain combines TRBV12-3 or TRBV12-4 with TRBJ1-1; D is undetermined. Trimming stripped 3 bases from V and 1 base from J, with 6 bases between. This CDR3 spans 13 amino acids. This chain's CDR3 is CASSLPGNTEAFF. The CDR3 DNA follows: TGTGCCAGCAGTTTGCCAGGGAACACTGAAGCTTTCTTT.

CDR3 DNA: TGTGCCATCAGTGAACGACAGGGGATGAGAGGCTACACCTTC. Its translation is CAISERQGMRGYTF. The V and J genes are TRBV10-3 and TRBJ1-2, with TRBD1 matching 8 bases. J lost 8 bases, V lost 3 bases, and 8 bases had no gene match. CDR1 is ENHRY and CDR2 is SYGVKD in the germline V gene. The CDR3 consists of 14 residues.

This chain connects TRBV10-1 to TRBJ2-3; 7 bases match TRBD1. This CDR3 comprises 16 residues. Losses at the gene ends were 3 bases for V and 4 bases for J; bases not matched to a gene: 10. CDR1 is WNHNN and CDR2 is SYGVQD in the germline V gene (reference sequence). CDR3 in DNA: TGCGCCAGCAGTGATTGGGACAGAGGTGCGGCAGATACGCAGTATTTT. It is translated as CASSDWDRGAADTQYF.

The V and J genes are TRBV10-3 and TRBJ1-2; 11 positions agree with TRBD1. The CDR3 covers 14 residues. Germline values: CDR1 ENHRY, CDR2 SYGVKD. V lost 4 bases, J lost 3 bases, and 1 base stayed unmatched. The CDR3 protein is CAISGGQGDYGYTF. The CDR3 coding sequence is TGTGCCATCAGTGGGGGACAGGGGGACTATGGCTACACCTTC.

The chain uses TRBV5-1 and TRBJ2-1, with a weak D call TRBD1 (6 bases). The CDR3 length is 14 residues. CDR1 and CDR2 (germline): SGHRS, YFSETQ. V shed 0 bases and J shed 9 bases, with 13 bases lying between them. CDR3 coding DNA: TGCGCCAGCAGCTTGGCCGTACAGGGCATTGAGCAGTTCTTC. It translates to CASSLAVQGIEQFF.

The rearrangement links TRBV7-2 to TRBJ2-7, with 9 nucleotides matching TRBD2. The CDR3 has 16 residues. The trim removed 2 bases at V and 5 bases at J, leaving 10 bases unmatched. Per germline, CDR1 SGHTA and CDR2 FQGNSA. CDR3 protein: CASSLLGLAPRHEQYF. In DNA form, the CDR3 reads TGTGCCAGCAGCTTACTCGGACTAGCGCCTCGCCACGAGCAGTACTTC.

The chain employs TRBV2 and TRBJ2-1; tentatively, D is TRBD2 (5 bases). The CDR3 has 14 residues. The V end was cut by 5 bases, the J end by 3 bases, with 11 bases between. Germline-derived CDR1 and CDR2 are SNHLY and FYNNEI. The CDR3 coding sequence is TGTGCCAGCAGTAGCTCCCGGGACTACAATGAGCAGTTCTTC. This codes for CASSSSRDYNEQFF.

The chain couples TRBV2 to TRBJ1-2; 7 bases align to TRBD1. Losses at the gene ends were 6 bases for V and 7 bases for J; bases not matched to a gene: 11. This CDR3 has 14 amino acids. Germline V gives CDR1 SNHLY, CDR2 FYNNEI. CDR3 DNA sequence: TGTGCCAGCAGGGGGGTGACAGGGATGAGTGGCTACACCTTC. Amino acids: CASRGVTGMSGYTF. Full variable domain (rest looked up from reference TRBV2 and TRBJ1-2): EPEVTQTPSHQVTQMGQEVILRCVPISNHLYFYWYRQILGQKVEFLVSFYNNEISEKSEIFDDQFSVERPDGSNFTLKIRSTKLEDSAMYFCASRGVTGMSGYTFGSGTRLTVV.

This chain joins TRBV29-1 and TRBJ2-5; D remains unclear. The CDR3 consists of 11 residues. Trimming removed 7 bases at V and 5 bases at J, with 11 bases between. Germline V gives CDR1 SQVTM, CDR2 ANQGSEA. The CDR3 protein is CSAYLGETQYF. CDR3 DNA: TGCAGCGCTTACCTAGGCGAGACCCAGTACTTC.

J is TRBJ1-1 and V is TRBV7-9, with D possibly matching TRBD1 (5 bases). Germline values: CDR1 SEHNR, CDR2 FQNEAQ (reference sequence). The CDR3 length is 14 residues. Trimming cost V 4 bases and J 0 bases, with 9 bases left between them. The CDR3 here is CASSSQTVNTEAFF. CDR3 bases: TGTGCCAGCAGCTCCCAGACAGTGAACACTGAAGCTTTCTTT. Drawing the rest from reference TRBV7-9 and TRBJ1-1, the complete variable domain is DTGVSQNPRHKITKRGQNVTFRCDPISEHNRLYWYRQTLGQGPEFLTYFQNEAQLEKSRLLSDRFSAERPKGSFSTLEIQRTEQGDSAMYLCASSSQTVNTEAFFGQGTRLTVV.

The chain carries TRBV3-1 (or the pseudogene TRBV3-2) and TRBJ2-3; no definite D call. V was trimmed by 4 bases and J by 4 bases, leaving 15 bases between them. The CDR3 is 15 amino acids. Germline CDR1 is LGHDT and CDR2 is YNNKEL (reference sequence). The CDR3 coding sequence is TGTGCCAGCAGCCCGGGTCAATCCCCGGCAGATACGCAGTATTTT. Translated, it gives CASSPGQSPADTQYF.

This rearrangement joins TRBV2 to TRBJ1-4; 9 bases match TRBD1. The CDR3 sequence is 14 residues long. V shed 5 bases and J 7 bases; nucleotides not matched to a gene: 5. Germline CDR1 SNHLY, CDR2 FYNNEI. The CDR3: CASSLQGAVEKLFF. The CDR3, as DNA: TGTGCCAGCAGTCTACAGGGGGCGGTTGAAAAACTGTTTTTT.

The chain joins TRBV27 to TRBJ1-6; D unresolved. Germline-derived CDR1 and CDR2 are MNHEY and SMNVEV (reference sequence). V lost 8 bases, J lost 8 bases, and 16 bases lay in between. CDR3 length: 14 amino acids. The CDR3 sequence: CASARAGEDSPLHF. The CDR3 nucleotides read TGTGCCAGCGCTAGGGCCGGGGAGGATTCACCCCTCCACTTT.

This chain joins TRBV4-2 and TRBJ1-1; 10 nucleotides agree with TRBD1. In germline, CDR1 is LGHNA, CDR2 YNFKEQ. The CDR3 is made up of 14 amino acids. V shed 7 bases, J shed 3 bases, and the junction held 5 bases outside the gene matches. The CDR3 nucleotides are TGTGCCAGCACCCAGGGACAGGGGTACACTGAAGCTTTCTTT. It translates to CASTQGQGYTEAFF.

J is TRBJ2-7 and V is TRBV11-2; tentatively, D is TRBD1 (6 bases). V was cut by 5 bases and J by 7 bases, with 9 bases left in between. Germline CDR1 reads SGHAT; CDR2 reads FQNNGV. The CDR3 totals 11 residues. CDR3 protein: CASSQGWEQYF. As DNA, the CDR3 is TGTGCCAGCAGCCAGGGGTGGGAGCAGTACTTC. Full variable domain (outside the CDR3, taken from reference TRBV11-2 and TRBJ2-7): EAGVAQSPRYKIIEKRQSVAFWCNPISGHATLYWYQQILGQGPKLLIQFQNNGVVDDSQLPKDRFSAERLKGVDSTLKIQPAKLEDSAVYLCASSQGWEQYFGPGTRLTVT.

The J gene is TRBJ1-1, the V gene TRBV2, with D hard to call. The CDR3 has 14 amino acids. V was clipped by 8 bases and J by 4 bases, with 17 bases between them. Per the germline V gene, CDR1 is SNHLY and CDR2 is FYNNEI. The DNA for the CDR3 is TGTGCCAGCCCCGCTGAGGGATTAGGCACTGAAGCTTTCTTT. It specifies CASPAEGLGTEAFF.